The rows below give T cell receptor beta chains drawn from one sample of a study of response to subunit inactivated influenza vaccine. TCRdb fed the RT-PCR reads into MiXCR, producing one record per CDR3 protein. Among more than 450,000 distinct CDR3 sequences listed, approximately 7.6% were seen once. The sample was PBMCs from blood, taken 23 to 25 months after vaccination. These receptors came from a man aged 50-75 years who received an inactivated influenza vaccine. CDR3s include the opening cysteine and the closing phenylalanine or tryptophan. A D gene is named only where the DNA matches it firmly. Some rows have no size entry. The others give once, few or many, or a class for an expanded clone.

size	D	V	J	DNA	CDR3
NA	TRBD2	TRBV6-5	TRBJ2-3	TGTGCCAGCAGTTCCGTTAGCGGGAGAAGCCCAGATACGCAGTATTTT	CASSSVSGRSPDTQYF
many	NA	TRBV20-1	TRBJ2-7	TGCAGTGCTAGTGTTAGCGGCCCCGGGGAGCAGTACTTC	CSASVSGPGEQYF
many	NA	TRBV28	TRBJ2-6	TGTGCCAGCAGTCCGCAATTCTCCTACTACTCTGGGGCCAACGTCCTGACTTTC	CASSPQFSYYSGANVLTF
many	NA	TRBV14	TRBJ1-1	TGTGCCAGCAGCCAGGCTGGGTGGGGCACTGAAGCTTTCTTT	CASSQAGWGTEAFF
few	NA	TRBV20-1	TRBJ2-1	TGCAGTGCTCACCACAACCGGGACTCGAGAAACAATGAGCAGTTCTTC	CSAHHNRDSRNNEQFF
many	NA	TRBV11-2	TRBJ2-1	TGTGCCAGCAGCTTAGTAATAGCGGCCTACAATGAGCAGTTCTTC	CASSLVIAAYNEQFF
few	NA	TRBV6-1	TRBJ2-5	TGTGCCAGCACCAACGGGGGCACTTACCAAGAGACCCAGTACTTC	CASTNGGTYQETQYF
many	TRBD1	TRBV25-1	TRBJ2-7	TGTGCCAGCAGTGACCCTCGGACAGGGGGCGCGGGCGAGCAGTACTTC	CASSDPRTGGAGEQYF
many	NA	TRBV20-1	TRBJ1-2	TGCAGTGCTAGAGAAAAGACAGGCGGGACTTTCTATGGCTACACCTTC	CSAREKTGGTFYGYTF
NA	NA	TRBV5-1	TRBJ2-7	TGCGCCAGCAGCCAGACATGGTTGGGAGACGAGCAGTACTTC	CASSQTWLGDEQYF
many	NA	TRBV12-3/TRBV12-4	TRBJ2-7	TGTGCCAGCAGTTTTGGGGTAGGGCGGAGCGAGCAGTACTTC	CASSFGVGRSEQYF
NA	NA	TRBV7-6	TRBJ1-3	TGTGCCAGCAGCTCCCGTCGAGGGATCGGAAACACCATATATTTT	CASSSRRGIGNTIYF
few	NA	TRBV12-3/TRBV12-4	TRBJ2-7	TGTGCCAGCAGAGAAAGGGGGGGAACCTACGAGCAGTACTTC	CASRERGGTYEQYF
many	NA	TRBV5-1	TRBJ1-1	TGCGCCAGCAGCGGGACCGGGACTGCGCACACTGAAGCTTTCTTT	CASSGTGTAHTEAFF
NA	TRBD2	TRBV6-2/TRBV6-3	TRBJ2-1	TGTGCCAGCACCCGGGGGCTAGCGGGGGTGCATGAGCAGTTCTTC	CASTRGLAGVHEQFF
few	NA	TRBV20-1	TRBJ1-6	TGCAGTGCACTTGGGGCTTCTAATTCACCCCTCCACTTT	CSALGASNSPLHF